The next 10 T cell receptor beta chains were all read from a single sample in a study of vaccination effects on CD4 cells after COVID-19. These TCRs' antigens remain unknown. Expansion of antigen-specific CD4+ T cells with viral peptide pools was carried out by the ViraFEST assay before sequencing. Having been cultured for 10 days, the cells underwent CD4+ T cell isolation. The person acquired a PCR-confirmed SARS-CoV-2 infection between March and December 2020. Method: immunoSEQ multiplex PCR; TCRdb's copy keeps in-frame clones and lacks some. In the table there are 20,000 to 30,000 clones, 65% to 80% of which are singletons. The source material was CD4+ T cells from PBMCs cultured with HCoV-NL63 spike peptides, sampled before COVID-19 vaccination. These TCRs come from a human donor who had a prior SARS-CoV-2 infection.

This chain connects TRBV4-1 to TRBJ1-1; D possibly corresponds to TRBD1 (6 bases). From germline, CDR1 is MGHRA and CDR2 YSYEKL. V dropped 0 bases and J dropped 11 bases, with 13 bases sitting between them. The CDR3 loop spans 13 amino acids. CDR3 protein: CASSQDARGAAFF. CDR3 DNA sequence: TGCGCCAGCAGCCAAGATGCGCGGGGGGCGGCTTTCTTT.

This chain uses TRBV7-3 with TRBJ2-5; 10 nucleotides align to TRBD1. CDR1 is SGHTA, CDR2 FQGTGA, per germline. Trimming took 3 bases from V and 5 from J; bases not matched to a gene: 3. This CDR3 comprises 14 residues. CDR3 sequence (DNA): TGTGCCAGCAGCTTCGCGGGACAGGGGGAGACCCAGTACTTC. Its protein is CASSFAGQGETQYF.

This clone is classed as medium-sized (0.01 to 0.1%). J is TRBJ1-2 and V is TRBV11-2; TRBD1 agrees at 9 bases. The CDR3 sequence is 16 residues long. Per the germline V gene, CDR1 is SGHAT and CDR2 is FQNNGV. With V trimmed by 5 bases and J by 8 bases, 15 bases remained unmatched. CDR3 sequence reads: CASSGLRSGQGQGYTF. DNA for the CDR3: TGTGCCAGCAGCGGATTGAGATCGGGACAGGGTCAAGGCTACACCTTC.

This clone appeared once. The chain has TRBV2 and TRBJ1-2; D is undetermined. The V gene lost 7 bases and the J gene lost 3 bases, with 12 bases spanning the gap. Per germline, CDR1 SNHLY and CDR2 FYNNEI. The CDR3 totals 13 residues. CDR3 in DNA: TGTGCCAGCACGGGCAGGCCATACTATGGCTACACCTTC. Translated: CASTGRPYYGYTF.

J is TRBJ2-3 and V is TRBV12-5; 9 nucleotides line up with TRBD1. CDR3 length: 17 residues. V lost 4 bases to trimming and J lost 5 bases; unmatched junction nucleotides: 13. From germline, CDR1 is LGHNT and CDR2 FRNRAP. The CDR3 here is CASGSNTGGQGVDTQYF. The CDR3 DNA reads as TGTGCTAGTGGTTCGAACACAGGGGGACAGGGTGTAGATACGCAGTATTTT.

Only one count was recorded for this clone. V is TRBV5-1 and J is TRBJ2-3, with D possibly TRBD1 on 6 matching bases. The CDR3 runs 16 residues. V lost 2 bases and J 6 bases, leaving 19 bases between the germline ends. In germline, CDR1 is SGHRS, CDR2 YFSETQ. CDR3 in amino acids: CASSFSPDRISDTQYF. The CDR3 DNA sequence: TGCGCCAGCAGCTTTTCTCCCGACAGGATTTCGGATACGCAGTATTTT.

This clone was seen a handful of times. The V and J genes are TRBV10-3 and TRBJ2-1; no firm D call. Trimming pared 8 bases from V and 0 bases from J, leaving 14 bases between. Germline V gene sequence: CDR1 ENHRY, CDR2 SYGVKD. This CDR3 contains 15 residues. Here the CDR3 DNA reads TGTGCCATCGGGGAACAGCTGAGCTCCTACAATGAGCAGTTCTTC. Amino acids: CAIGEQLSSYNEQFF.

V gene TRBV2 combines with J gene TRBJ1-4; D gene unclear. The CDR3 runs 14 residues. V lost 3 bases to trimming and J lost 5 bases, with 10 bases between them. CDR1 and CDR2 from the germline V gene are SNHLY and FYNNEI. CDR3 DNA: TGTGCCAGCAGTGACAGGACCACGAATGAAAAACTGTTTTTT. Translated, it gives CASSDRTTNEKLFF.

V is TRBV4-1 and J is TRBJ2-1; D is tentatively TRBD1 or TRBD2 (5 bases each). Germline V CDR1 and CDR2: MGHRA, YSYEKL. V lost 1 base to trimming and J lost 3 bases, with 13 bases between them. The CDR3 runs to 16 residues. CDR3 nucleotide sequence: TGCGCCAGCAGCCAAGTCTCAGTTGGGGGCTACAATGAGCAGTTCTTC. It encodes CASSQVSVGGYNEQFF.

The J gene is TRBJ2-1, the V gene TRBV27; 12 nucleotides agree with TRBD2. This CDR3 region has 16 residues. The germline V gene has CDR1 MNHEY and CDR2 SMNVEV (reference sequence). Trimming removed 3 bases from V and 7 bases from J; junction bases left unmatched: 7. CDR3 sequence: CASSFGTSGSENEQFF. DNA of the CDR3: TGTGCCAGCAGTTTTGGGACTAGCGGGTCCGAAAATGAGCAGTTCTTC.